The sequence of this T cell receptor beta chain was determined in a study of T cells expressing NK-cell markers. Following a re-call of the 5' RACE reads, TCRdb has one entry per CDR3 protein and lacks DNA. The sample has about 540,000 distinct CDR3 sequences, and its top ten clones hold 3% to 4.5%. Germline V CDR1 and CDR2: MDHEN, SYDVKM. This CDR3 has 13 residues. The material sequenced was blood T cells: a sorted CD56 or NKG2C T cell subset, CD4+ or CD8+ T cells, or bulk PBMC T cells (not recorded which). The sequence was obtained from a man between 18 and 35 years old in good health. The chain has TRBV28 and TRBJ2-3. This CDR3 is CASQDGSTDTQYF.